This passage covers 15 T cell receptor beta chains from one sample sequenced in a study of cytomegalovirus exposure and HLA in healthy donors. PCR was performed using 60 Vbeta and 13 Jbeta primers. Measured with immunoSEQ multiplex PCR; TCRdb has only the in-frame clones, and not every one. The sample yields 150,000 to 200,000 clones, 75% to 85% seen once. The specimen was PBMCs. The receptors derive from a woman in her late teens or twenties in good health and CMV-seropositive.

The rearrangement links TRBV12-2 to TRBJ2-7; the DNA was not compared with TRBD2, the D call given in the table. TRBV12-2 is classified as a pseudogene. There are 15 residues in the CDR3. CDR3 DNA: TGTGCAAGTCAACGAGGGGACCGGGGGGACTACGAGCAGTACGTC. Translation: CASQRGDRGDYEQYV.

This chain connects TRBV18 to TRBJ2-6; TRBD1 matches 7 bases. The CDR3 is made up of 19 amino acids. From germline, CDR1 is KGHSH and CDR2 LQKENI. The V segment lost 7 bases and the J segment 0 bases; nucleotides outside the gene matches: 15. The CDR3 bases are TGTGCCAGCTTAACACAGGGGAAAGGGGGCCCCTCTGGGGCCAACGTCCTGACTTTC. Translation gives CASLTQGKGGPSGANVLTF.

This clone was recorded a few times. V gene TRBV2 combines with J gene TRBJ2-3, with 7 bases fitting TRBD1. The V and J ends lost 6 bases and 11 bases, in that order; junction bases with no gene match: 8. Germline-derived CDR1 and CDR2 are SNHLY and FYNNEI. The CDR3 has 12 amino acids. The CDR3 sequence: CASSRDRAGQYF. The DNA for the CDR3 is TGTGCCAGCAGCCGAGACAGGGCGGGGCAGTATTTT.

The V and J genes are TRBV4-2 and TRBJ1-6, with D possibly matching TRBD1 (5 bases). V dropped 2 bases and J dropped 10 bases, with 15 bases sitting between them. Germline V CDR1 and CDR2: LGHNA, YNFKEQ. The CDR3 is 15 residues long. The CDR3 nucleotides are TGTGCCAGCAGCCAAAAAAAGGGGAAGGACTCACCCCTCCACTTT. It codes for CASSQKKGKDSPLHF.

This clone came up a few times. The V and J genes are TRBV29-1 and TRBJ2-1; 8 bases are shared with TRBD2. Per the germline V gene, CDR1 is SQVTM and CDR2 is ANQGSEA. The CDR3 has 13 amino acids. V was pared by 5 bases and J by 6 bases, with 6 bases of the junction left unmatched. Written as DNA, the CDR3 is TGCAGCGTTACCGGGACTAGAACCAATGAGCAGTTCTTC. As protein: CSVTGTRTNEQFF.

The chain employs TRBV18 and TRBJ2-5; D call uncertain. Germline CDR1 KGHSH, CDR2 LQKENI. V gave up 0 bases and J gave up 5 bases, with 10 bases separating them. This CDR3 contains 14 residues. The CDR3, as DNA: TGTGCCAGCTCACCACCAGATCCCCAGGAGACCCAGTACTTC. Translating gives CASSPPDPQETQYF.

The chain has TRBV11-2 and TRBJ2-2; 9 nucleotides align to TRBD1. Losses at the gene ends were 6 bases for V and 5 bases for J; bases not matched to a gene: 10. Germline assignment: CDR1 SGHAT and CDR2 FQNNGV. This CDR3 contains 16 residues. CDR3 protein: CASRYTGGGRTGELFF. The CDR3 region has the DNA TGTGCCAGCAGATACACAGGGGGCGGACGAACCGGGGAGCTGTTTTTT.

J is TRBJ2-6 and V is TRBV11-3; D is unclear. The germline V gene encodes CDR1 SGHNT and CDR2 YENEEA. Trimming cost V 5 bases and J 2 bases, with 13 bases left between them. The CDR3 consists of 16 residues. The CDR3 sequence: CASSPGPDPGANVLTF. Written as DNA, the CDR3 is TGTGCCAGCAGCCCAGGTCCCGATCCTGGGGCCAACGTCCTGACTTTC. The complete variable domain, with remaining parts taken from reference TRBV11-3 and TRBJ2-6, reads EAGVVQSPRYKIIEKKQPVAFWCNPISGHNTLYWYLQNLGQGPELLIRYENEEAVDDSQLPKDRFSAERLKGVDSTLKIQPAELGDSAVYLCASSPGPDPGANVLTFGAGSRLTVL.

This clone was picked up one time. The chain uses TRBV4-2 and TRBJ2-1; no firm D call. The germline CDR1 and CDR2 sequences are LGHNA and YNFKEQ. Trimming removed 0 bases at V and 9 bases at J, with 9 bases between. The CDR3 loop spans 13 amino acids. CDR3 loop: CASSQDSASEQFF. Here the CDR3 DNA reads TGTGCCAGCAGCCAAGACTCCGCGAGTGAGCAGTTCTTC.

J is TRBJ1-2 and V is TRBV2, with D hard to call. The ends were cut back, 7 bases at V and 7 bases at J, with 13 bases in the middle. Germline values: CDR1 SNHLY, CDR2 FYNNEI. The CDR3 runs 12 residues. The CDR3, as DNA: TGTGCCAGCACCCCCGCGGGGTCTGGCTACACCTTC. Translation: CASTPAGSGYTF.

The chain couples TRBV28 to TRBJ2-7; D possibly corresponds to TRBD2 (7 bases). CDR1 and CDR2 from the germline V gene are MDHEN and SYDVKM. V lost 11 bases, J lost 4 bases, and 21 bases lay in between. This CDR3 is 14 amino acids long. The CDR3 is CAVLDGGGMYEQYF. As DNA, the CDR3 is TGTGCCGTCTTGGATGGGGGGGGCATGTACGAGCAGTACTTC.

Only a few counts were recorded for this clone. One end of the junction is discordant with germline, which a read error may explain. The chain uses TRBV7-9 and TRBJ1-5; no clear D gene. CDR1 is SEHNR, CDR2 FQNEAQ, per germline (reference sequence). This CDR3 contains 16 residues. The CDR3 nucleotides are TGTTCCAGCAGCTTAGCGACACCCGTTCCCAATCAGCCCCAGCATTTT. Translated, it gives CSSSLATPVPNQPQHF.

The chain couples TRBV30 to TRBJ1-1; TRBD1 aligns across 7 bases. Per the germline V gene, CDR1 is GTSNPN and CDR2 is SVGIG (reference sequence). This CDR3 has 13 amino acids. The ends lost 5 bases at V and 0 bases at J; junction bases unmatched: 3. The CDR3 DNA reads as TGTGCCTGGCGGGACAGCATGAACACTGAAGCTTTCTTT. Its protein is CAWRDSMNTEAFF.

The chain employs TRBV7-9 and TRBJ1-5; maybe TRBD1 (6 bases). The CDR3 runs 14 residues. Looked up from germline, CDR1 is SEHNR and CDR2 is FQNEAQ (reference sequence). With 5 bases removed from V and 4 bases from J, the gap between germline ends came to 12 bases. CDR3 nucleotides: TGTGCCAGCAGCGTAGGGGGGCCGAATCAGCCCCAGCATTTT. Translating it yields CASSVGGPNQPQHF.

This clone was detected only a few times. The rearrangement links TRBV6-4 to TRBJ2-2; D may be TRBD2 (6 bases). CDR3 length: 16 amino acids. CDR1 and CDR2 from the germline V gene are MRHNA and SNTAGT. V lost 4 bases and J 4 bases, leaving 16 bases between the germline ends. The CDR3 DNA follows: TGTGCCAGCAGTGCGGGAGATGGCCGGAGCACCGGGGAGCTGTTTTTT. Protein sequence: CASSAGDGRSTGELFF.